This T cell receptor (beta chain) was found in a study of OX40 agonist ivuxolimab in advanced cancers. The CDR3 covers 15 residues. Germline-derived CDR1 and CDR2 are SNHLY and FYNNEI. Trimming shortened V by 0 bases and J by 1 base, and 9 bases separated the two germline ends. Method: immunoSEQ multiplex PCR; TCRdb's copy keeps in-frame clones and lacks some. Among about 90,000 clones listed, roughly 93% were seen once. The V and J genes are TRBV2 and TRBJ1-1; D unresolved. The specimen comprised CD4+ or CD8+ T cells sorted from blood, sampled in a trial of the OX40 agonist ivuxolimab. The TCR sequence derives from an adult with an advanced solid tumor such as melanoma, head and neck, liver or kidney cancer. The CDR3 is CASSEAPGGNTEAFF. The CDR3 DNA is TGTGCCAGCAGTGAAGCTCCGGGTGGGAACACTGAAGCTTTCTTT.